The T cell receptor (beta chain) under discussion was sequenced for a study of blood T cell repertoires in COVID-19. Across the study: Sources were T cells, B-cell-depleted T cells, or PBMCs; the material itself was cDNA or gDNA.

Germline CDR1 and CDR2: MGHDK and SYGVNS. The CDR3 covers 14 residues. V was clipped by 4 bases and J by 3 bases; unmatched bases: 5. Per the original data handling: Amplifying reference gene primers gave estimates of nucleated cell counts. Method: immunoSEQ multiplex PCR; TCRdb's copy keeps in-frame clones and lacks some. Clone size and V and J calls were adopted from that table, with D and trimming inferred from the DNA. The table shows some 240,000 clones, with 80% occurring only once. The sample consisted of peripheral blood. The chain has TRBV25-1 and TRBJ2-7; 8 nucleotides agree with TRBD1. The TCR comes from a human donor in a cohort sampled during active COVID-19. In DNA, the CDR3 is TGTGCCAGCAGTGTTGACAGGGGTGTCTACGAGCAGTACTTC. Residues: CASSVDRGVYEQYF.